Shown below are 6 T cell receptor beta chains from a single sample sequenced in a study of spatial heterogeneity in lung cancer. Study results and caveats: Within tumors, counts of expanded alpha and beta TCRs tracked tumor mutation counts.

These TCRs' antigens remain unknown. MiXCR, applied by TCRdb to the 5' RACE reads, yields one record per CDR3 protein. This sample carries about 6,000 distinct CDR3 sequences, about 15% of them seen once, and the ten largest clones take about 11%. Time point specified: sample taken at primary tumor resection. This material consisted of lung tumor tissue, taken at surgery. The receptors shown here come from a male donor with early-stage non-small cell lung cancer.

This clonotype is labeled as medium-sized. The chain has TRBV3-1 and TRBJ1-5; 8 nucleotides agree with TRBD1. The CDR3 extends over 17 amino acids. Germline V gene sequence: CDR1 LGHDT, CDR2 YNNKEL (reference sequence). V lost 3 bases, J lost 1 base, and 8 bases stayed unmatched. The DNA for the CDR3 is TGTGCCAGCAGCCAGGCGGGCAGGGGGCGAAGCAATCAGCCCCAGCATTTT. It yields the protein CASSQAGRGRSNQPQHF.

By share, this clonotype ranks as large (0.1 to 1%). The CDR3 DNA reads TGTGCCAGCAGTTTACCCGAACGCCATTACAATGAGCAGTTCTTC. It is translated as CASSLPERHYNEQFF. This chain joins TRBV28 and TRBJ2-1, with D hard to call. Trimming pared 2 bases from V and 4 bases from J, leaving 12 bases between. The CDR3 contains 15 residues. Germline V CDR1 and CDR2: MDHEN, SYDVKM. Together with reference TRBV28 and TRBJ2-1, the CDR3 gives the full variable domain: DVKVTQSSRYLVKRTGEKVFLECVQDMDHENMFWYRQDPGLGLRLIYFSYDVKMKEKGDIPEGYSVSREKKERFSLILESASTNQTSMYLCASSLPERHYNEQFFGPGTRLTVL.

This clonotype qualifies as medium-sized. This chain connects TRBV27 to TRBJ1-2; 7 bases fit TRBD1. The V gene end was trimmed by 5 bases and the J gene end by 7 bases; junction bases not matched to a gene: 7. CDR3 size: 13 residues. Germline V gene data show CDR1 as MNHEY and CDR2 as SMNVEV (reference sequence). CDR3 coding DNA: TGTGCCAGCAGTGAAGGACAGGAACGTGGCTACACCTTC. Translation: CASSEGQERGYTF.

This clonotype counts as medium-sized. The chain couples TRBV7-6 to TRBJ2-1, with TRBD1 matching over 10 bases. Germline CDR1 reads SGHVS; CDR2 reads FNYEAQ. CDR3 length: 16 residues. J gave up 7 bases and V 1 base, and 7 bases lay outside the gene matches. The CDR3 protein is CASSLDGTGVVNEQFF. In DNA form, the CDR3 reads TGTGCCAGCAGCTTAGACGGGACAGGGGTTGTTAATGAGCAGTTCTTC.

The V call is TRBV9, the J call TRBJ2-2, with no clear D. This CDR3 has 13 amino acids. V lost 4 bases and J 0 bases, leaving 4 bases between the germline ends. Germline values: CDR1 SGDLS, CDR2 YYNGEE. The DNA of the CDR3 is TGTGCCAGCAGCCACACGAACACCGGGGAGCTGTTTTTT. Protein: CASSHTNTGELFF.

The chain has TRBV10-2 and TRBJ2-3; possible D gene TRBD2, 5 bases. Germline V gene sequence: CDR1 WSHSY, CDR2 SAAADI. The CDR3 totals 14 residues. V lost 5 bases to trimming and J lost 1 base, with 10 bases between them. The CDR3 DNA reads TGCGCCAGCAGTTATGTGGAGGGCACAGATACGCAGTATTTT. This encodes CASSYVEGTDTQYF.